The source of this T cell receptor beta chain is a study of PD-1 blockade in classical Hodgkin lymphoma. Produced via immunoSEQ multiplex PCR; TCRdb's table is partial and in-frame only. The sample yields about 1,400 clones, around 77% seen once. In germline, CDR1 is SGHKS, CDR2 YYEKEE (reference sequence). V lost 4 bases and J lost 3; bases outside the gene matches: 6. The CDR3 runs to 15 residues. Regarding time point: cycle 4 day 1 (C4D1), after less than 7 weeks of nivolumab. Relapse after autologous stem cell transplantation occurred in every patient, and brentuximab vedotin exposure varied. CD8+ T cells were isolated from thawed PBMCs by magnetic negative selection.

The chain employs TRBV5-5 and TRBJ2-3, with 9 bases matching TRBD2. The origin of this receptor is a human donor with classical Hodgkin lymphoma. The donor label of this sample is uncertain. The source material was CD8+ T cells from blood, sampled before the fourth cycle of nivolumab. CDR3 sequence (DNA): TGTGCCAGCAGCCCCCAGCGGGAGGTGACAGATACGCAGTATTTT. Amino acids: CASSPQREVTDTQYF. The whole variable domain, remainder taken from reference TRBV5-5 and TRBJ2-3, is DAGVTQSPTHLIKTRGQQVTLRCSPISGHKSVSWYQQVLGQGPQFIFQYYEKEERGRGNFPDRFSARQFPNYSSELNVNALLLGDSALYLCASSPQREVTDTQYFGPGTRLTVL.